This T cell receptor beta chain appears in the sequencing data of a study of lung T cells in sarcoidosis with Löfgren's syndrome. Study-wide results and caveats: Shared TRAV12-1 and TRBV2 CDR3 motifs were reported across several patients. TRBV2 was the preferred pairing partner of TRAV12-1, with similar CDR3s.

TCRdb re-derived calls from the reads in MiXCR, one entry per CDR3 protein. This table holds around 9,300 distinct CDR3 sequences, more than 20% found once. In the case of this clonotype: The antigen is not known.

The CDR3 has 14 residues. In germline, CDR1 is SGHRS, CDR2 YFSETQ. V lost 1 base and J lost 10, with 17 bases in between. The receptor was derived from a human donor with sarcoidosis (Löfgren's syndrome or another form), or a control subject (not recorded which). This chain links TRBV5-1 with TRBJ1-2; D possibly corresponds to TRBD1 (5 bases). Sequenced: CD4+ T cells from bronchoalveolar lavage fluid. Here the CDR3 reads CASSLLGDSVVYTF. In DNA form, the CDR3 reads TGCGCCAGCAGCTTGCTGGGGGACTCGGTAGTCTACACCTTC.